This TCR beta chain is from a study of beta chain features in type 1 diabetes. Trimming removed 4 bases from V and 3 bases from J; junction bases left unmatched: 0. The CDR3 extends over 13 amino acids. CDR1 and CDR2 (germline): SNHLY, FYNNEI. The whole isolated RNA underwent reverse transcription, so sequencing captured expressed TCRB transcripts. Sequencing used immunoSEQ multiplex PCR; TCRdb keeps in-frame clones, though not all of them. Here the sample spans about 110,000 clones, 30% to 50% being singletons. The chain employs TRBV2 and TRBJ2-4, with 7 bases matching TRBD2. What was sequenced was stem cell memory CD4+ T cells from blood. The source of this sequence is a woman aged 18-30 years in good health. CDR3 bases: TGTGCCAGCAGTGGGGGGGGCAAAAACATTCAGTACTTC. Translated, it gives CASSGGGKNIQYF.